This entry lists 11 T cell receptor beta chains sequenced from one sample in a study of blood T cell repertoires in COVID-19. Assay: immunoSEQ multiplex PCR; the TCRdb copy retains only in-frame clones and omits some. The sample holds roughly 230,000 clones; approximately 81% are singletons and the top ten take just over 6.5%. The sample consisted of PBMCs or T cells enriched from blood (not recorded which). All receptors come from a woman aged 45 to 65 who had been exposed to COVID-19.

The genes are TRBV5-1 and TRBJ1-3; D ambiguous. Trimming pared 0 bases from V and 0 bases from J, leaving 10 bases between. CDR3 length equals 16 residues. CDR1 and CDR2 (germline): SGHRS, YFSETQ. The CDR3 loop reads CASSLAVVSSGNTIYF. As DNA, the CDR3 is TGCGCCAGCAGCTTGGCGGTGGTTAGCTCTGGAAACACCATATATTTT.

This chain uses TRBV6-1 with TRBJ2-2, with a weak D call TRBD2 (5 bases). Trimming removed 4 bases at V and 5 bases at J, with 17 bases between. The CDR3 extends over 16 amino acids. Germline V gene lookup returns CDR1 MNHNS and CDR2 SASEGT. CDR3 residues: CASSATLSSGTGELFF. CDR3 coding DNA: TGTGCCAGCAGTGCTACCCTATCAAGCGGAACCGGGGAGCTGTTTTTT.

CDR3 sequence reads: CATSVSESYSNQPQHF. CDR3 DNA: TGTGCCACCAGTGTAAGCGAGTCTTATAGCAATCAGCCCCAGCATTTT. V gene TRBV24-1 combines with J gene TRBJ1-5; D is uncertain. Deletions cut 5 bases from V and 0 bases from J, with 13 bases between. Germline CDR1 is KGHDR and CDR2 is SFDVKD. The CDR3 covers 16 residues.

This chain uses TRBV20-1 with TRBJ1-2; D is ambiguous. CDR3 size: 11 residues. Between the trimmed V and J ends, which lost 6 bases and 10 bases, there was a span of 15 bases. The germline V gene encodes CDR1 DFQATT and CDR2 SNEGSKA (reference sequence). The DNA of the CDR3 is TGCAGTGCACCCCCGGTAGGAGACTACACCTTC. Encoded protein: CSAPPVGDYTF.

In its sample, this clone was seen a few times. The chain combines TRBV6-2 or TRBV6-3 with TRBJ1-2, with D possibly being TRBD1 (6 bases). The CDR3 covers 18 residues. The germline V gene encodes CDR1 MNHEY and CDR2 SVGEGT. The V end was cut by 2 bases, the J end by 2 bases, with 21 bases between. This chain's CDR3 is CASSYNGGRELANYGYTF. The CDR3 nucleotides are TGTGCCAGCAGTTACAACGGGGGGCGAGAATTAGCGAACTATGGCTACACCTTC.

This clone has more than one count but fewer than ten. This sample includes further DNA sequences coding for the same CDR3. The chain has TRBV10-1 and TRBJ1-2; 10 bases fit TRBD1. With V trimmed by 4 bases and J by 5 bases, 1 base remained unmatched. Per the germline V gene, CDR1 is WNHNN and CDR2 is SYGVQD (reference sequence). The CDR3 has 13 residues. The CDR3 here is CASSGDRGYGYTF. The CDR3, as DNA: TGCGCCAGCAGTGGGGACAGGGGATATGGCTACACCTTC.

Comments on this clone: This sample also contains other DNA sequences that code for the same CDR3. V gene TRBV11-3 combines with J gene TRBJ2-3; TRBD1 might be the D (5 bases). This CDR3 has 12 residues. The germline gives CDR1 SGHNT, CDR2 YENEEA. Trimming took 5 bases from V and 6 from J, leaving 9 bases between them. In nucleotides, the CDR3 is TGTGCCAGCAGCCCTAGGGGCGATACGCAGTATTTT. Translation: CASSPRGDTQYF. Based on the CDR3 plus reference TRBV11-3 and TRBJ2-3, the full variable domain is EAGVVQSPRYKIIEKKQPVAFWCNPISGHNTLYWYLQNLGQGPELLIRYENEEAVDDSQLPKDRFSAERLKGVDSTLKIQPAELGDSAVYLCASSPRGDTQYFGPGTRLTVL.

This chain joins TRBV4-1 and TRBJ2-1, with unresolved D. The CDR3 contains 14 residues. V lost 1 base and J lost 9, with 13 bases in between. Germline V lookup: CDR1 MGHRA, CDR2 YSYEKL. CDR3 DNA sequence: TGCGCCAGCAGCCAAGGGGCCCCACAGTCTGAGCAGTTCTTC. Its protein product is CASSQGAPQSEQFF.

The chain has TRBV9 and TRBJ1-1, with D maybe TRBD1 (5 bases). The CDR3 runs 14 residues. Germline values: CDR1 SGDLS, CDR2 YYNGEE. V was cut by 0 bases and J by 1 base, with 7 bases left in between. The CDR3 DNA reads TGTGCCAGCAGCGTAGTAGGACAGAACACTGAAGCTTTCTTT. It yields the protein CASSVVGQNTEAFF. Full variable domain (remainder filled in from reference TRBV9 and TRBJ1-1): DSGVTQTPKHLITATGQRVTLRCSPRSGDLSVYWYQQSLDQGLQFLIQYYNGEERAKGNILERFSAQQFPDLHSELNLSSLELGDSALYFCASSVVGQNTEAFFGQGTRLTVV.

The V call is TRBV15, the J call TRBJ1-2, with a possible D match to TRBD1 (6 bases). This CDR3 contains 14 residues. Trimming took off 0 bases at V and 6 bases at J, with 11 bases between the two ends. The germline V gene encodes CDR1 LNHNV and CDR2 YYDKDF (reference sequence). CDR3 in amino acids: CATSRDVQGHGYTF. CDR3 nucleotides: TGTGCCACCAGCAGAGATGTACAGGGTCATGGCTACACCTTC.

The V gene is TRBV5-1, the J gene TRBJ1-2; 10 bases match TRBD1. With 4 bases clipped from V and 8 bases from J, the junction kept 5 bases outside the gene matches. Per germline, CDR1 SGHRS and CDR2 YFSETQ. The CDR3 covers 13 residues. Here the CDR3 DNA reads TGCGCCAGCAGCCGGGGACAGGGGTACGGCTACACCTTC. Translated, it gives CASSRGQGYGYTF.